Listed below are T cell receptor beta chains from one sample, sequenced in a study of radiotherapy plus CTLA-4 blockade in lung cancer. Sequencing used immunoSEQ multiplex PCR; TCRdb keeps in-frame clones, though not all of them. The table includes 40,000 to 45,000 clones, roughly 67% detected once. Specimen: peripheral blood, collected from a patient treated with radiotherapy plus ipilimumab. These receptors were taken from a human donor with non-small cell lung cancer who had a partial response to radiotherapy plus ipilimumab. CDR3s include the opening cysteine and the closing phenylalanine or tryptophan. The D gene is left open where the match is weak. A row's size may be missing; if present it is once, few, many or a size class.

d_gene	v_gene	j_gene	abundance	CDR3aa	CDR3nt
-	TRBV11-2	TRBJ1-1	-	CASSPLGGPSALSAFF	TGTGCCAGCAGCCCTCTGGGGGGGCCGTCCGCCCTCTCAGCTTTCTTT
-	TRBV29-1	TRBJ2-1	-	CSATFGRAGDEQFF	TGCAGCGCGACCTTCGGCCGCGCCGGGGATGAGCAGTTCTTC
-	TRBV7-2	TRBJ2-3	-	CASSLGGGPSTDTQYF	TGTGCCAGCAGCTTAGGGGGGGGCCCCAGCACAGATACGCAGTATTTT
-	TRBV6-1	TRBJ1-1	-	CASSVGTRSEAFF	TGTGCCAGCAGTGTGGGCACCCGGTCCGAAGCTTTCTTT
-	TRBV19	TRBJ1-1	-	CASSIDRVTEAFF	TGTGCCAGTAGTATAGACAGGGTCACTGAAGCTTTCTTT
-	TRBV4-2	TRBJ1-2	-	CASSQDIGYYGYTF	TGTGCCAGCAGCCAAGATATCGGTTACTATGGCTACACCTTC
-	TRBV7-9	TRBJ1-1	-	CASSIYSGRNTEAFF	TGTGCCAGCAGCATATACTCAGGTAGAAACACTGAAGCTTTCTTT
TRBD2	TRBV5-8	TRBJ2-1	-	CASKLAGVNPYNEQFF	TGTGCCAGCAAACTAGCGGGAGTCAACCCCTACAATGAGCAGTTCTTC
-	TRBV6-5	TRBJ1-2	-	CASSRGEGFNYGYTF	TGTGCCAGCAGTCGGGGGGAAGGTTTTAACTATGGCTACACCTTC
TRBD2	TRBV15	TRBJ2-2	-	CATRGGRADTGELFF	TGTGCCACCCGTGGCGGGAGGGCCGACACCGGGGAGCTGTTTTTT
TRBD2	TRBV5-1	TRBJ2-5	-	CASSVSGASETQYF	TGCGCCAGCTCAGTTAGCGGGGCCTCGGAGACCCAGTACTTC
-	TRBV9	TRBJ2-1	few	CASSAGVGVDPHEQFF	TGTGCCAGCAGCGCCGGGGTGGGCGTAGATCCCCATGAGCAGTTCTTC
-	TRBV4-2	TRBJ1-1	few	CASSQVQGGEAFF	TGTGCCAGCAGCCAAGTCCAGGGTGGAGAAGCTTTCTTT
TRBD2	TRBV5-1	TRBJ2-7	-	CASSLERGSYEQYF	TGCGCCAGCAGCTTGGAGCGGGGCTCCTACGAGCAGTACTTC
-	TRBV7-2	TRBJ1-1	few	CASSLDRFKFTEAFF	TGTGCCAGCAGCTTAGACAGGTTCAAGTTCACTGAAGCTTTCTTT
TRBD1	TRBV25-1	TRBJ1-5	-	CASSEWTGTGEDQPQHF	TGTGCCAGCAGTGAATGGACCGGGACAGGGGAGGATCAGCCCCAGCATTTT
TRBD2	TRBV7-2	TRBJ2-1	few	CASSSGTSGNEQFF	TGTGCCAGCAGCTCCGGGACTAGCGGAAATGAGCAGTTCTTC
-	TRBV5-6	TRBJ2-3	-	CASSFEASGMDTQYF	TGTGCCAGCAGCTTCGAGGCCTCGGGTATGGATACGCAGTATTTT
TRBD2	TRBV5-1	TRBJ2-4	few	CASSYPRWTSGEENIQYF	TGCGCCAGCAGCTACCCTCGCTGGACTAGCGGGGAGGAAAACATTCAGTACTTC
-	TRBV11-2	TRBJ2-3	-	CASSLSSGWPRSTDTQYF	TGTGCCAGCAGCTTGAGTAGCGGATGGCCCCGTAGCACAGATACGCAGTATTTT
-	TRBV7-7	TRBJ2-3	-	CASTGGAPDTQYF	TGTGCTAGCACCGGGGGAGCACCAGATACGCAGTATTTT
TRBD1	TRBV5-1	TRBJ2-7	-	CASSLGGTGGDYEQYF	TGCGCCAGCAGCTTGGGGGGGACAGGGGGCGATTACGAGCAGTACTTC
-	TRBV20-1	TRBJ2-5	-	CSARRQETQYF	TGCAGTGCTAGACGCCAAGAGACCCAGTACTTC
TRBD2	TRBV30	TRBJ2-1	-	CAFSGGTLSYNEQFF	TGTGCCTTTAGCGGGGGGACCCTCTCCTACAATGAGCAGTTCTTC
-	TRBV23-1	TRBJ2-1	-	CASSHFTGLLEGDEQFF	TGCGCCAGCAGTCACTTCACCGGTCTCCTGGAGGGCGATGAGCAGTTCTTC
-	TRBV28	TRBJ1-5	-	CASSSPTGPQPQHF	TGTGCCAGCAGTTCTCCTACAGGGCCTCAGCCCCAGCATTTT
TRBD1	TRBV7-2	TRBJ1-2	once	CASSLGQVYGYTF	TGTGCCAGCAGCTTGGGACAGGTCTATGGCTACACCTTC
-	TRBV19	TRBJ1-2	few	CASSRRTEGYTF	TGTGCCAGTAGTAGACGGACTGAAGGCTACACCTTC
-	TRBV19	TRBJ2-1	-	CASSISQEGYEQFF	TGTGCCAGTAGTATATCCCAGGAGGGATATGAGCAGTTCTTC